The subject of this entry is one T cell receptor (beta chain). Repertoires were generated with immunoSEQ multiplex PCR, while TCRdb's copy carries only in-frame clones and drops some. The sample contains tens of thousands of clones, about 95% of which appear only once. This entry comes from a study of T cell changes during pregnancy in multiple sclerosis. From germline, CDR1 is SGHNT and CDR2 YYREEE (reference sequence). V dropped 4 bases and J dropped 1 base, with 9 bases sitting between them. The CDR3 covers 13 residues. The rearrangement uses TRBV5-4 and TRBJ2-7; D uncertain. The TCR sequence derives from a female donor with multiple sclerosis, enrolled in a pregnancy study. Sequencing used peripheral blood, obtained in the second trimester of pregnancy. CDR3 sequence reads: CASSIERSYEQYF. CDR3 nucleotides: TGTGCCAGCAGCATCGAGAGGTCCTACGAGCAGTACTTC.